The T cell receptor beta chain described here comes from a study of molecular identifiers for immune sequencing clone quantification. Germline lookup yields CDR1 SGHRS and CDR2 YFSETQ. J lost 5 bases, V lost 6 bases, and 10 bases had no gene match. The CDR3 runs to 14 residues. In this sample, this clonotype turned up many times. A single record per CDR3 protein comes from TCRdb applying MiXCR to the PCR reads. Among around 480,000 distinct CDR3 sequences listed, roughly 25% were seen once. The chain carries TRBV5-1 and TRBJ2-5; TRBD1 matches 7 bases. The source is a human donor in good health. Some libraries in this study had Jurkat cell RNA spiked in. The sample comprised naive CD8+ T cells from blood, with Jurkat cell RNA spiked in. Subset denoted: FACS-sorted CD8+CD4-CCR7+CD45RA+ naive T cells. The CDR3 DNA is TGCGCCAGCACCGGACAGGAGGTAACGGAGACCCAGTACTTC. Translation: CASTGQEVTETQYF. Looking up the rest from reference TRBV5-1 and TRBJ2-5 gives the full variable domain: KAGVTQTPRYLIKTRGQQVTLSCSPISGHRSVSWYQQTPGQGLQFLFEYFSETQRNKGNFPGRFSGRQFSNSRSEMNVSTLELGDSALYLCASTGQEVTETQYFGPGTRLLVL.